Sequencing of this T cell receptor beta chain was carried out in a study of T-cell reconstitution after alpha-beta-depleted transplantation in children. Study results and caveats: T-cell numbers and diversity one year post-transplant derived largely from freshly generated T cells. From surviving recipient T cells and thymic progenitors came the high day-60 TCRbeta diversity observed in some patients. About two months after transplant, alpha-beta T cells reportedly came from several hundred expanded graft clones.

This clonotype has a handful of counts. What it binds is unknown. CDR3 length: 14 residues. Between the trimmed V and J ends, which lost 7 bases and 4 bases, there was a span of 16 bases. Germline CDR1 MNHEY, CDR2 SVGEGT. Preparation of the TCRbeta library used unique molecular identifiers. In TCRdb, the PCR reads were re-called with MiXCR into one record per CDR3 protein. The table includes some 600,000 distinct CDR3 sequences, roughly 13% detected once. The chain is built from TRBV6-2 or TRBV6-3 and TRBJ1-1; D is uncertain. This receptor was obtained from a male patient under 18 who had a stem cell transplant for acute myeloid leukemia, so the T cells may come from the graft donor. Sample: PBMCs, mostly from graft donor cells, taken 360 days after TCRalphabeta/CD19-depleted stem cell transplant. As DNA, the CDR3 is TGTGCCAGCAAATCGGGCGGGCTAGTCACTGAAGCTTTCTTT. Translated: CASKSGGLVTEAFF.